The clone carrying this TCR beta chain was counted a few times. Its antigen is still unknown. The CDR3 loop spans 16 amino acids. Germline lookup yields CDR1 SGHTS and CDR2 YDEGEE. Trimming took 0 bases from V and 2 from J, leaving 13 bases between them. The data were taken from a study of response to subunit inactivated influenza vaccine. Overall study findings and caveats: With each seasonal influenza vaccination, the authors suggested, few new T cells are recruited.

TCRdb reprocessed the RT-PCR reads via MiXCR and lists one record per CDR3 protein. The table records 500,000 to 600,000 distinct CDR3 sequences, approximately 12% of them present only once. The sequence was collected from a man in his forties or fifties who received an inactivated influenza vaccine. Sequenced material: PBMCs from blood, taken on the day of vaccination. V gene TRBV5-8 combines with J gene TRBJ2-3; D may be TRBD1 (5 bases). CDR3 sequence (DNA): TGTGCCAGCAGCTTGGAACAGGTCTCCTACACAGATACGCAGTATTTT. This translates into CASSLEQVSYTDTQYF.